This T cell receptor (beta chain) was identified in a study of T cells expressing NK-cell markers. Study context: The study drew TCR beta repertoires from sorted CD3+CD56+NKG2C+, CD3+CD56+NKG2C- and CD3+CD56-NKG2C+ T cells.

Turning to this clonotype: Its antigen is still unknown.

TCRdb reprocessed the 5' RACE reads and reports one entry per CDR3 protein, with no DNA. The table for this sample gives some 410,000 distinct CDR3 sequences. The CDR3 runs to 16 residues. In germline, CDR1 is SGHRS, CDR2 YFSETQ. Points from the study as a whole: Several donors likewise had their CD3+CD56-NKG2C+ fraction led by these clonotypes.

The specimen sequenced was blood T cells: a sorted CD56 or NKG2C T cell subset, CD4+ or CD8+ T cells, or bulk PBMC T cells (not recorded which). The V call is TRBV5-1, the J call TRBJ2-2; TCRdb's D call of TRBD2 is untestable without DNA. The sequence came from a woman between 18 and 69 years old in good health. The CDR3 region is CASSLLKGVNTGELFF.